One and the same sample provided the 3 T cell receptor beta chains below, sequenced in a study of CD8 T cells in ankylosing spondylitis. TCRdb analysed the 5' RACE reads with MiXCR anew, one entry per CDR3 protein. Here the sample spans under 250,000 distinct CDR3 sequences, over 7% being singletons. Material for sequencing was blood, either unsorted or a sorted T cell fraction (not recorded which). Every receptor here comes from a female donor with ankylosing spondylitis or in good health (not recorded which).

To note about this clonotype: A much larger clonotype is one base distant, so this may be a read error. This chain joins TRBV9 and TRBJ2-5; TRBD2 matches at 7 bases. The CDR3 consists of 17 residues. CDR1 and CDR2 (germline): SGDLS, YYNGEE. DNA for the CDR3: TGTGCCAACAGCGTAGGATCCATCGTCCTAGCGGAAGAGACCCAGTACTTC. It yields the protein CANSVGSIVLAEETQYF.

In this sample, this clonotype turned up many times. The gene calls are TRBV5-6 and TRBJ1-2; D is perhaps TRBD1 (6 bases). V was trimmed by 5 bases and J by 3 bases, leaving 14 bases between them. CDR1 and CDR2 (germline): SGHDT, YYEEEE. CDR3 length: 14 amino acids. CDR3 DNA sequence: TGTGCCAGCAGTGGGGACACAGGACACTATGGCTACACCTTC. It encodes CASSGDTGHYGYTF.

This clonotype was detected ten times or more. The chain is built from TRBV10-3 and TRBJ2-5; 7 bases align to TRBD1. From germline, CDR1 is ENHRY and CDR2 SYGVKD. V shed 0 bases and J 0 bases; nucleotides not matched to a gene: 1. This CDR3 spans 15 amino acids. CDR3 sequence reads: CAISESTGNQETQYF. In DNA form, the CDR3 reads TGTGCCATCAGTGAGTCGACAGGGAACCAAGAGACCCAGTACTTC.